This T cell receptor (beta chain) was retrieved from a study of Ad26.COV2.S vaccination and SARS-CoV-2 variants. Treatment described: roughly 19 received Ad26.COV2.S at low or high dose, single or two shots; about 5 received placebo; per-sample allocation not given. Material that was analyzed had been drawn on day 63 after the first vaccine or placebo injection. An 18-55-year-old adult in Boston served as donor. The germline V gene has CDR1 MNHEY and CDR2 SVGAGI. V gave up 2 bases and J gave up 2 bases; unmatched junction bases: 2. The CDR3 has 15 residues. Only in-frame clones appear in the TCRdb table, and some are missing; sequencing was by immunoSEQ multiplex PCR. The sample lists about 450,000 clones, 80% to 90% occurring once.

The starting material was peripheral blood, obtained in a trial of Ad26.COV2.S vaccine versus placebo. The origin of this receptor is a person between 18 and 65 years old who received the Ad26.COV2.S COVID-19 vaccine or a placebo. V is TRBV6-5 and J is TRBJ2-3; 9 nucleotides agree with TRBD2. The CDR3 is CASSYLAGLTDTQYF. CDR3 DNA: TGTGCCAGCAGTTACCTAGCGGGGCTCACAGATACGCAGTATTTT.